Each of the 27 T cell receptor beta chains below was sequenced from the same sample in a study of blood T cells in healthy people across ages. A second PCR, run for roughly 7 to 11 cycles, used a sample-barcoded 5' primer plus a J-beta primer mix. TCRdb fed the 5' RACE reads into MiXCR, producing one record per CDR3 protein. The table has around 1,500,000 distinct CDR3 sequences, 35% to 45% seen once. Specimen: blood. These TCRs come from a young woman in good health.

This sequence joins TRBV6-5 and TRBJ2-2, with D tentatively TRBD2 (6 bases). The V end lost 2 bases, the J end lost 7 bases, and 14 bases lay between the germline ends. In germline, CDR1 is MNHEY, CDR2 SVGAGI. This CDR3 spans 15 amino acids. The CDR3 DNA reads TGTGCCAGCAGTTACAGGGAGGATGGTGGCGGGGAGCTGTTTTTT. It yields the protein CASSYREDGGGELFF.

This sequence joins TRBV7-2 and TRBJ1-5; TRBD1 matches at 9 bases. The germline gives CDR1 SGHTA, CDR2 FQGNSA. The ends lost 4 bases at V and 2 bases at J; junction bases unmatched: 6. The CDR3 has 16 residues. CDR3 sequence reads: CASSSGGTGRNQPQHF. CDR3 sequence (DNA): TGTGCCAGCAGCTCCGGGGGGACAGGGCGCAATCAGCCCCAGCATTTT.

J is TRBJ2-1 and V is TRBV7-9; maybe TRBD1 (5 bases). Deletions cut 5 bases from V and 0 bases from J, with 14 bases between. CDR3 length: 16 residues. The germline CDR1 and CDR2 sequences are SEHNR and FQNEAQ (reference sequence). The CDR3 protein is CASSLTQGSSYNEQFF. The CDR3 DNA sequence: TGTGCCAGCAGCCTCACCCAGGGCAGCTCCTACAATGAGCAGTTCTTC.

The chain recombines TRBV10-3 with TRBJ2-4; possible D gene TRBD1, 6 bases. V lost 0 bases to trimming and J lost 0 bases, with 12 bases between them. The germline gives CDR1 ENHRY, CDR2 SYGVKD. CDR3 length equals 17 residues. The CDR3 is CAISESTGFLAKNIQYF. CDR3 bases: TGTGCCATCAGTGAGTCGACAGGTTTTCTAGCCAAAAACATTCAGTACTTC.

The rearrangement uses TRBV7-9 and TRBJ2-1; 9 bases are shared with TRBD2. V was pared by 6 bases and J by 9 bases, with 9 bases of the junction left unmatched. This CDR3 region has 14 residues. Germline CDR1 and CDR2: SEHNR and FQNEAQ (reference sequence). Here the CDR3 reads CASSKLAGAGEQFF. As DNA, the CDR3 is TGTGCCAGCAGTAAACTAGCGGGTGCTGGTGAGCAGTTCTTC.

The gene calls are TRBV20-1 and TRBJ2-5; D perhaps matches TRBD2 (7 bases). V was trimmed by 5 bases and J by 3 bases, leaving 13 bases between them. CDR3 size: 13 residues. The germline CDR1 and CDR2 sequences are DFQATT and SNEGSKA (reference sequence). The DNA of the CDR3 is TGCAGTGCTGAGGGGGGAGGGGAAGAGACCCAGTACTTC. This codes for CSAEGGGEETQYF.

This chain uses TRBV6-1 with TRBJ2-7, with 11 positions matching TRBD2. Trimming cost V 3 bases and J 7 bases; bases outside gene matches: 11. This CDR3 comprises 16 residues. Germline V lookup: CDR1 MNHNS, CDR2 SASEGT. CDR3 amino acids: CASSEGLAASYNEQYF. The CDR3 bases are TGTGCCAGCAGTGAGGGACTAGCGGCCTCCTACAATGAGCAGTACTTC.

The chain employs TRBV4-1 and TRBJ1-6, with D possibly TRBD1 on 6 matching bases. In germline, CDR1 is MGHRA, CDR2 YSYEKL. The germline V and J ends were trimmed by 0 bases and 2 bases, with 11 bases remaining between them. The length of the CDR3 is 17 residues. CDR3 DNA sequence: TGCGCCAGCAGCCAAGATGACAGGAGACCCTATAATTCACCCCTCCACTTT. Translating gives CASSQDDRRPYNSPLHF.

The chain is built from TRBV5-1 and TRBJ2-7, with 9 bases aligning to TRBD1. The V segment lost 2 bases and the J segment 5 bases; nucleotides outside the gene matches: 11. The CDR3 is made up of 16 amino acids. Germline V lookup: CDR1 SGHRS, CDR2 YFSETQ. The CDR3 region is CASSFGYDRGNDEQYF. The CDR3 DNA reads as TGCGCCAGCAGCTTTGGGTATGACAGGGGGAACGACGAGCAGTACTTC.

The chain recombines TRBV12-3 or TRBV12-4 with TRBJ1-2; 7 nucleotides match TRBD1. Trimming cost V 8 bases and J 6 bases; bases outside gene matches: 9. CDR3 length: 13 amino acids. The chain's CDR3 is CASGIDREDGYTF. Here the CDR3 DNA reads TGTGCCAGCGGTATTGACAGGGAAGATGGCTACACCTTC.

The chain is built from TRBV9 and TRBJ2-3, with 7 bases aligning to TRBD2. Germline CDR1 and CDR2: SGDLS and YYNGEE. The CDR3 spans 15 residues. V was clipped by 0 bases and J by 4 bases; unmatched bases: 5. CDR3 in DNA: TGTGCCAGCAGCGTAGAGACTAGCATCCCAGATACGCAGTATTTT. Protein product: CASSVETSIPDTQYF.

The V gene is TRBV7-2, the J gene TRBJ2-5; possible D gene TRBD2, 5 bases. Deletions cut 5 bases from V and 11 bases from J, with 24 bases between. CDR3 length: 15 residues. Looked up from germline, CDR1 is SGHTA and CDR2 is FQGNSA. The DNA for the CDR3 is TGTGCCAGCAGCGCGAAAGGTGGGAGAAACAATGAGCAGTACTTC. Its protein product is CASSAKGGRNNEQYF.

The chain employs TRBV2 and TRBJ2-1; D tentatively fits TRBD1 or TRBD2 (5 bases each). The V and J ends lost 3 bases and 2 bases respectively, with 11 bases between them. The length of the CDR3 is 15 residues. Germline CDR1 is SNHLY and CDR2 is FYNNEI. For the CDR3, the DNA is TGTGCCAGCAGTGAGGGGGAGTTAGCCTACAATGAGCAGTTCTTC. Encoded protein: CASSEGELAYNEQFF. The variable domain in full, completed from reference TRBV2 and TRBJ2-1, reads EPEVTQTPSHQVTQMGQEVILRCVPISNHLYFYWYRQILGQKVEFLVSFYNNEISEKSEIFDDQFSVERPDGSNFTLKIRSTKLEDSAMYFCASSEGELAYNEQFFGPGTRLTVL.

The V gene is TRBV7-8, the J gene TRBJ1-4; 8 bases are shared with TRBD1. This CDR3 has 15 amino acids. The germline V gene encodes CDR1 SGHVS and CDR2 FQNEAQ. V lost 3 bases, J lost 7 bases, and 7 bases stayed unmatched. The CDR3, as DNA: TGTGCCAGCAGCTTTTCCAGGGGGCTTCGTGAAAAACTGTTTTTT. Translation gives CASSFSRGLREKLFF.

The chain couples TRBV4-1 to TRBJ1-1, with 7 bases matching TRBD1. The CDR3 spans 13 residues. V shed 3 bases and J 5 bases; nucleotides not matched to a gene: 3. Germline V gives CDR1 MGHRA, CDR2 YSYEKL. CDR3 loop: CASSHSGGTEAFF. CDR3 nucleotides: TGCGCCAGCAGCCACTCAGGGGGAACTGAAGCTTTCTTT.

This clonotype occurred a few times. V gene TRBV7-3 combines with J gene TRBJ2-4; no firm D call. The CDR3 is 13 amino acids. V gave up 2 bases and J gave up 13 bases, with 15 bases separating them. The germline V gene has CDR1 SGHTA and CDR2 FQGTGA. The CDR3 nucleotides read TGTGCCAGCAGCTTATCAGTGGGCAGAGTGCAGTACTTC. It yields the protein CASSLSVGRVQYF.

The CDR3, as DNA: TGTGCCAGCAGTTACCCGGGACAGGGCGGCGAATATGGCTACACCTTC. Encoded protein: CASSYPGQGGEYGYTF. The V gene is TRBV6-6, the J gene TRBJ1-2; 9 bases fit TRBD1. Germline V lookup: CDR1 MNHNY, CDR2 SVGAGI (reference sequence). Trimming took 2 bases from V and 5 from J; bases not matched to a gene: 9. The CDR3 length is 16 residues.

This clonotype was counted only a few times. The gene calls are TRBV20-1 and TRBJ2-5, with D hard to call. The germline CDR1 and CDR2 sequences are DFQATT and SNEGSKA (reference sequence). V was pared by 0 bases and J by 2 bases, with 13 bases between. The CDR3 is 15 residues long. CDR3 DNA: TGCAGTGCTAGAGATCTGAGGCTATCTCAAGAGACCCAGTACTTC. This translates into CSARDLRLSQETQYF.

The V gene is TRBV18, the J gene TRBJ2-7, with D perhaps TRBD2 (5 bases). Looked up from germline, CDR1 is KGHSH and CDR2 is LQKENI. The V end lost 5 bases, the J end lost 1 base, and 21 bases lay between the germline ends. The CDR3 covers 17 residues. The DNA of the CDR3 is TGTGCCAGCTCATCCAGCTACACGGGTCCGGGATCCTACGAGCAGTACTTC. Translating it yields CASSSSYTGPGSYEQYF.

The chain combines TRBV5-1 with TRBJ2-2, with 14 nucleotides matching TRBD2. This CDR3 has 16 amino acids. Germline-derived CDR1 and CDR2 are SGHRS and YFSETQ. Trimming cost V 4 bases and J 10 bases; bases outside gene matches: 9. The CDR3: CASSPGLAGELEELFF. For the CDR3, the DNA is TGCGCCAGCAGCCCGGGACTAGCGGGGGAGCTAGAGGAGCTGTTTTTT. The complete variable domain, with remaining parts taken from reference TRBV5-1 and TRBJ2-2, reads KAGVTQTPRYLIKTRGQQVTLSCSPISGHRSVSWYQQTPGQGLQFLFEYFSETQRNKGNFPGRFSGRQFSNSRSEMNVSTLELGDSALYLCASSPGLAGELEELFFGEGSRLTVL.

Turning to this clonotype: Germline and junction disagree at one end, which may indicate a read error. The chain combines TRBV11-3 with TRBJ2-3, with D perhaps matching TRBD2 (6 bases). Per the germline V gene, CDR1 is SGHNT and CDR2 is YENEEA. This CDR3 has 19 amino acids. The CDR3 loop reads CASSRILRDFRTSIDTQYF. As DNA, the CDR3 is TGTGCCAGCAGCCGAATTCTCCGGGACTTCCGAACTAGCATAGATACGCAGTATTTT.

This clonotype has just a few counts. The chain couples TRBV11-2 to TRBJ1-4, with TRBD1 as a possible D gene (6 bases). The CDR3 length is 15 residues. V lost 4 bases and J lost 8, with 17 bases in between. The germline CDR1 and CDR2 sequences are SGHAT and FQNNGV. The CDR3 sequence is CASSSPRGMKEKLFF. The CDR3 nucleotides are TGTGCCAGCAGCTCCCCCAGGGGAATGAAGGAAAAACTGTTTTTT.

CDR3 DNA: TGTGCCAGCAGTTTAGCGGGCGATTCGGCGCAGTATTTT. Protein: CASSLAGDSAQYF. The rearrangement links TRBV12-3 or TRBV12-4 to TRBJ2-3; D not certain. CDR3 length equals 13 residues. Deletions cut 0 bases from V and 10 bases from J, with 11 bases between.

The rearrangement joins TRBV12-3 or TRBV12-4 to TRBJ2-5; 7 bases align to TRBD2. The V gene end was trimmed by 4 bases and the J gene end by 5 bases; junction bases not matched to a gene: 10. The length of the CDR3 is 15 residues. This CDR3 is CASSSVGGSGETQYF. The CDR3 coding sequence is TGTGCCAGCAGTTCGGTCGGGGGGTCTGGCGAGACCCAGTACTTC.

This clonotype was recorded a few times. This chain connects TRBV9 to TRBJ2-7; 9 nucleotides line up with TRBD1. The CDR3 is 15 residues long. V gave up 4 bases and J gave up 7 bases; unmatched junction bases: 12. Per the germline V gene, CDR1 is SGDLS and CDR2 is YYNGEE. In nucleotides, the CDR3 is TGTGCCAGCAGCTATGGGACAGGGTCCCCAGAAGAGCAGTACTTC. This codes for CASSYGTGSPEEQYF.

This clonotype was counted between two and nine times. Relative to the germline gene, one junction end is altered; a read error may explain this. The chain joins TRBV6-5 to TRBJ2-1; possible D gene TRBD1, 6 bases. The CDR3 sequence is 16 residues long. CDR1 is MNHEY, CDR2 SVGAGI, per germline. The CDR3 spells CASSNSPSGRGNEQFF. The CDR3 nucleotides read TGTGCCAGCAGTAACTCTCCCTCCGGCAGGGGCAATGAGCAGTTCTTC.

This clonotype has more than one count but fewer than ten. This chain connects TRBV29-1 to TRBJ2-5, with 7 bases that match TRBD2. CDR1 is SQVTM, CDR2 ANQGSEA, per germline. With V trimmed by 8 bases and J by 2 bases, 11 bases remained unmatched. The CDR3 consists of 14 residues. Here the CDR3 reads CSTRGRDLQETQYF. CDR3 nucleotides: TGCAGCACCCGAGGGAGGGACCTGCAAGAGACCCAGTACTTC.